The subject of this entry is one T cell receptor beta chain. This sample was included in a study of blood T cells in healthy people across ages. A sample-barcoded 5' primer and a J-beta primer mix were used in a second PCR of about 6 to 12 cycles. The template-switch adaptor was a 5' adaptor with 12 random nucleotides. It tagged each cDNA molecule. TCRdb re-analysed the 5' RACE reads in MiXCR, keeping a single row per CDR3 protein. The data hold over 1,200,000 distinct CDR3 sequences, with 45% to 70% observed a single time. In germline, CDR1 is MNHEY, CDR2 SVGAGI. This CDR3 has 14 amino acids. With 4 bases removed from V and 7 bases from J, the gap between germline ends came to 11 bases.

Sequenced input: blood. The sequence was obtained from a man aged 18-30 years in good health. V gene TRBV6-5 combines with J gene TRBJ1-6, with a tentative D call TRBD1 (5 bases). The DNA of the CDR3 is TGTGCCAGCAGTTCCGGGGGTCTCAATTCACCCCTCCACTTT. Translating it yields CASSSGGLNSPLHF.